The 12 T cell receptor beta chains below were found in one sample sequenced in a study of human T cells and chemical hapten exposure. TCRdb re-called the RACE reads with MiXCR, one entry per CDR3 protein. The sample records under 200,000 distinct CDR3 sequences, around 30% being singletons. The time point is: pre-sensitization, week 0. The treatment here: therapeutic diphenylcyclopropenone sensitization with weekly scalp DPC. The sequencing here drew on whole blood, taken in connection with sensitization to the hapten diphenylcyclopropenone (DPC). The receptors come from a woman aged 30 to 39 with alopecia areata. Some clones in this sample may be carry-over from other donors' samples.

The rearrangement joins TRBV7-9 to TRBJ1-2; 8 bases fit TRBD1. Germline CDR1 SEHNR, CDR2 FQNEAQ (reference sequence). The CDR3 runs to 15 residues. The junction had 9 bases not matched to a gene; V was cut back by 5 bases and J by 4 bases. In DNA, the CDR3 is TGTGCCAGCAGCCCCTCTCTGACAGGGGCCTATGGCTACACCTTC. Amino acids: CASSPSLTGAYGYTF.

This clonotype came up a few times. The V and J genes are TRBV6-6 and TRBJ1-2; 7 bases line up with TRBD1. The CDR3 consists of 14 residues. V shed 6 bases and J 4 bases; nucleotides not matched to a gene: 8. Germline CDR1 reads MNHNY; CDR2 reads SVGAGI (reference sequence). CDR3 sequence reads: CASRRGQAGYGYTF. The CDR3 DNA reads TGTGCCAGCAGACGTGGACAGGCGGGCTATGGCTACACCTTC.

A few counts support this clonotype. The chain recombines TRBV29-1 with TRBJ2-7; TRBD1 might be the D (5 bases). CDR1 is SQVTM and CDR2 is ANQGSEA in the germline V gene. The CDR3 has 12 residues. With 7 bases removed from V and 3 bases from J, the gap between germline ends came to 13 bases. The CDR3 loop is CSAIDSIYEQYF. The CDR3 region has the DNA TGCAGCGCCATAGACAGTATCTACGAGCAGTACTTC.

The rearrangement uses TRBV11-1 and TRBJ2-7; D might be TRBD1 (5 bases). Trimming removed 8 bases at V and 0 bases at J, with 11 bases between. The CDR3 runs 13 residues. Germline CDR1 reads SGHAT; CDR2 reads FQDESV (reference sequence). DNA of the CDR3: TGTGCCAGCGGCCAAGGGGCCTCCTACGAGCAGTACTTC. Amino acid sequence: CASGQGASYEQYF. Full variable domain (outside the CDR3, taken from reference TRBV11-1 and TRBJ2-7): EAEVAQSPRYKITEKSQAVAFWCDPISGHATLYWYRQILGQGPELLVQFQDESVVDDSQLPKDRFSAERLKGVDSTLKIQPAELGDSAMYLCASGQGASYEQYFGPGTRLTVT.

The chain employs TRBV20-1 and TRBJ2-1, with D hard to call. Germline values: CDR1 DFQATT, CDR2 SNEGSKA (reference sequence). V lost 1 base to trimming and J lost 1 base, with 11 bases between them. The CDR3 is 15 amino acids. CDR3 residues: CSARVGRTSYNEQFF. The CDR3, as DNA: TGCAGTGCTAGAGTAGGCAGAACTTCCTACAATGAGCAGTTCTTC.

This clonotype has ten or more counts. The chain couples TRBV5-1 to TRBJ2-1; D not certain. Trimming pared 4 bases from V and 0 bases from J, leaving 11 bases between. Germline V gene sequence: CDR1 SGHRS, CDR2 YFSETQ. The CDR3 consists of 15 residues. The CDR3 is CASSTTANSYNEQFF. The DNA of the CDR3 is TGCGCCAGCAGCACGACCGCCAACTCCTACAATGAGCAGTTCTTC. Full variable domain (remainder filled in from reference TRBV5-1 and TRBJ2-1): KAGVTQTPRYLIKTRGQQVTLSCSPISGHRSVSWYQQTPGQGLQFLFEYFSETQRNKGNFPGRFSGRQFSNSRSEMNVSTLELGDSALYLCASSTTANSYNEQFFGPGTRLTVL.

The chain recombines TRBV28 with TRBJ1-6, with 7 bases lining up with TRBD1. Unmatched junction bases numbered 7, after V lost 4 bases and J lost 7 bases. Germline values: CDR1 MDHEN, CDR2 SYDVKM. The CDR3 totals 15 residues. CDR3 protein: CASSYTQGPNSPLHF. The CDR3 bases are TGTGCCAGCAGTTATACACAGGGGCCGAATTCACCCCTCCACTTT.

Ten or more counts support this clonotype. The chain has TRBV14 and TRBJ1-1, with D unresolved. Germline CDR1 reads SGHDN; CDR2 reads FVKESK. V lost 1 base and J lost 4, with 7 bases in between. There are 13 residues in the CDR3. The CDR3 region is CASSQGTGTEAFF. Written as DNA, the CDR3 is TGTGCCAGCAGCCAAGGCACGGGCACTGAAGCTTTCTTT.

This clonotype was found a few times. The chain is built from TRBV29-1 and TRBJ1-1; D remains ambiguous. Germline assignment: CDR1 SQVTM and CDR2 ANQGSEA. The CDR3 loop spans 13 amino acids. Trimming removed 4 bases at V and 0 bases at J, with 9 bases between. The DNA of the CDR3 is TGCAGCGTTGCACAGAACATGAACACTGAAGCTTTCTTT. Its protein product is CSVAQNMNTEAFF.

To note about this clonotype: Relative to the germline gene, one junction end is altered; a read error may explain this. CDR3 residues: CAGSFFRETSEQYF. In DNA, the CDR3 is TGTGCCGGCAGTTTTTTCCGGGAGACGTCCGAGCAGTACTTC. The rearrangement uses TRBV28 and TRBJ2-7; maybe TRBD2 (6 bases). CDR1 and CDR2 from the germline V gene are MDHEN and SYDVKM. The length of the CDR3 is 14 residues.

This clonotype was counted a few times. The chain employs TRBV6-2 or TRBV6-3 and TRBJ2-7; perhaps TRBD2 as D (7 bases). With 4 bases removed from V and 5 bases from J, the gap between germline ends came to 21 bases. This CDR3 is 16 amino acids long. Per the germline V gene, CDR1 is MNHEY and CDR2 is SVGEGT. The CDR3 nucleotides are TGTGCCAGCAGTTCTCTCAGGGGCGGGAGAAGTCACGAGCAGTACTTC. It yields the protein CASSSLRGGRSHEQYF.

The chain has TRBV20-1 and TRBJ2-3, with D possibly being TRBD1 or TRBD2 (6 bases each). CDR1 and CDR2 from the germline V gene are DFQATT and SNEGSKA (reference sequence). Trimming took off 2 bases at V and 4 bases at J, with 22 bases between the two ends. The CDR3 sequence is 17 residues long. This CDR3 is CSARSGLGGRFSDTQYF. CDR3 DNA: TGCAGTGCTAGATCCGGCCTAGGGGGGCGCTTCTCAGATACGCAGTATTTT.